This TCR beta chain is drawn from a study of Graves' ophthalmopathy and Graves' hyperthyroidism. Aged 18 to 65, hyperthyroidism patients had been newly diagnosed, with under 2 months' duration. No donor had other autoimmune disease, uncontrolled infection, pregnancy or lactation. Out of about 10 ml of fresh peripheral blood, PBMCs were obtained. This CDR3 is 14 amino acids long. Germline V gene data show CDR1 as WSHSY and CDR2 as SAAADI. V dropped 8 bases and J dropped 2; count of bases not matched to a gene: 7. Amplification of TCR beta CDR3 regions used RNA transcripts. A first-round RT-PCR used HTBI primers, followed by a second-round multiplex PCR. TCRdb re-called the multiplex PCR reads with MiXCR, one entry per CDR3 protein. Among more than 300,000 distinct CDR3 sequences listed, less than 20% were seen once. At least ten counts were recorded for this clonotype.

The sequencing sample was made of peripheral blood. The chain joins TRBV10-2 to TRBJ2-7; 9 bases agree with TRBD2. The clonotype comes from a woman aged 18-29 years with stable Graves' hyperthyroidism. In DNA, the CDR3 is TGCGCCAGCCGGAAGACTAGCGGAACCTACGAGCAGTACTTC. Translation: CASRKTSGTYEQYF.